This T cell receptor beta chain stems from a study of blood T cell repertoires in COVID-19 (dated by TCRdb to between 2020 and 2021). With regard to the full study: Samples from collaborators originated in the United States, Italy and Spain and spanned both the acute and convalescent phases of COVID-19. The samples were drawn from the first 160 participants of the ongoing ImmuneRACE study and from 950 to 1,500 subjects provided by 6 global collaborators. Where HLA class I and class II types were available, the types were taken from metadata supplied by the sample provider, not from assay-based typing. Sample metadata almost always included a de-identified subject ID, COVID-19 status, age in years and sex. The material from the prospective study consisted of cDNA or gDNA derived from T cells, B-cell-depleted T cells, or PBMCs. The dataset comprised deeply sampled blood TCRbeta repertoires from subjects exposed to, actively infected with, or recovered from COVID-19. A freely available public database, intended as a resource for researchers studying the immune response to SARS-CoV-2, is where the repertoires were released.

V is clipped by 4 bases and J by 0 bases, and the sequence between their germline boundaries is 22 bases long. From the germline V gene, CDR1 is MGHRA and CDR2 is YSYEKL. The CDR3, cysteine through phenylalanine, is 19 amino acids long. Solely the CDR3 DNA is kept, with 57 bases framed from the first base. Study-wide conclusions, independent of this receptor: The quantity of clinical and demographic metadata differed by source and by participant and was supplied without curation.

TCRbeta CDR3 regions were amplified from genomic DNA by means of the immunoSEQ Assay, a bias-controlled multiplex PCR. The paper's data handling went like this. Within the assay, amplification of reference gene primers was used to estimate how many nucleated cells each sample contained. To quantify the absolute abundance of each unique TCRbeta CDR3 rearrangement, sequence reads were collapsed and filtered. For each sample, productive Simpson clonality was calculated by taking the square root of Simpson's diversity index across productive rearrangements. This immuneACCESS table, as held by TCRdb, lists in-frame sequences with V and J called but not all clones. Of the missing ones, under half trace to an unresolved V gene in checked studies; the others have no known cause. The V and J calls and the clone size are those of that table, but D and trimming were determined from the DNA. The sample yields approximately 240,000 clones; under 95% were counted once. 1.5% to 2% of the sample lies in the top ten.

In the prospective study, participants were roughly 18 to 100 years old, resided in about two dozen geographic areas of the United States, and were enrolled through a virtual design. In the prospective study, participants were assigned to cohorts based on the clinical history participants reported in a screening survey and a study questionnaire. ImmuneRACE Cohort 3 recovered participants were defined by two consecutive negative NP/OP PCR tests, healthcare professional clearance, or symptom resolution. Mobile phlebotomists in the prospective study collected whole blood, serum and a nasopharyngeal or oropharyngeal swab from every participant. Additional blood draws and questionnaires over an approximately two-month period could optionally be provided by prospective study participants. Before DNA extraction, prospective study blood samples were shipped either frozen or at room temperature. This clone was observed a single time. The clone's antigen remains unknown. No base quality information exists; no much larger clone differs at one position.

The sequence derives from a woman between 18 and 29 years old who had recovered from COVID-19. The sequenced sample consisted of PBMCs or T cells enriched from blood (not recorded which). Recombination connected TRBV4-1 to TRBJ1-5; possibly the D gene is TRBD1, per 5 matching bases. This receptor has the CDR3 CASSLRHPTAIYSNQPQHF. The bases are TGCGCCAGCAGCCTTCGACACCCGACAGCGATTTATAGCAATCAGCCCCAGCATTTT.